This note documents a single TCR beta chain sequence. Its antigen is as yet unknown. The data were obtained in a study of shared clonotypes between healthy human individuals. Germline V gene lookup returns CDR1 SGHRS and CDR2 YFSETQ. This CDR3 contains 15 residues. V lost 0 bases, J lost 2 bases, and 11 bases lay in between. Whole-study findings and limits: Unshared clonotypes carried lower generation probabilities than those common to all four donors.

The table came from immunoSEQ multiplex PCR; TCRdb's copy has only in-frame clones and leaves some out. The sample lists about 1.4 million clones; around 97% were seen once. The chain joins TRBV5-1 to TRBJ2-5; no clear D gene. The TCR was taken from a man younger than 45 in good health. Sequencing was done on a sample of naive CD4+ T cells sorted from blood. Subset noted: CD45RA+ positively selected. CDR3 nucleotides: TGCGCCAGCAGCTTGGCCTTGACACCACAAGAGACCCAGTACTTC. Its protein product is CASSLALTPQETQYF.